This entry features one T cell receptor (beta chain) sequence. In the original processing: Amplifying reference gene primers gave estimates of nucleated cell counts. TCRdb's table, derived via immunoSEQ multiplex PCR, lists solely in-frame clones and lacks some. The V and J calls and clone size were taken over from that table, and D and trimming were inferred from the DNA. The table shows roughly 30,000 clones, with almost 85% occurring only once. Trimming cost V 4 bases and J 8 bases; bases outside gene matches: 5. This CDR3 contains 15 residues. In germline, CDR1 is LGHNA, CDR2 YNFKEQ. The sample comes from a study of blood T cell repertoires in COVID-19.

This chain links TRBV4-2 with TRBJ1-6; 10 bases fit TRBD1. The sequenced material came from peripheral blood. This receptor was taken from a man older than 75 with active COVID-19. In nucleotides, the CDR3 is TGTGCCAGCAGCCCTCAGGGACAGGGGCATTCACCCCTCCACTTT. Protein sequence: CASSPQGQGHSPLHF.